This TCR beta chain was identified in a study of blood T cell repertoires in COVID-19. About the study: The United States, Italy and Spain were the sources of the acute and convalescent COVID-19 samples.

This clone appeared once. Authors' methods: Scientists estimated how many nucleated cells there were by amplifying reference gene primers. The table came from immunoSEQ multiplex PCR; TCRdb's copy has only in-frame clones and leaves some out. That table supplies the V and J calls and clone size; D and trimming were determined from the DNA. The sample includes about 190,000 clones, approximately 80% of them seen just once. The receptor's source is a woman aged 50 to 65 with acute or convalescent COVID-19. Sequenced input: peripheral blood.

The CDR3 coding sequence is TGTGCCAGCAGATCCCGGACAGGGTTTTATGGCTACACCTTC. Translated: CASRSRTGFYGYTF. The V and J genes are TRBV6-5 and TRBJ1-2, with TRBD1 matching over 8 bases. The length of the CDR3 is 14 residues. Germline CDR1 and CDR2: MNHEY and SVGAGI. Trimming cost V 6 bases and J 5 bases; bases outside gene matches: 8.